This T cell receptor beta chain is from a study of T-cell memory formation after mild COVID-19. Study-level results: Cross-reactive memory seemingly joined, as some responding clones were found in pre-infection memory.

Germline CDR1 DFQATT, CDR2 SNEGSKA (reference sequence). The V end was cut by 1 base, the J end by 0 bases, with 12 bases between. The length of the CDR3 is 15 residues. TCRdb reprocessed the 5' RACE reads via MiXCR and lists one record per CDR3 protein. Seen here are around 470,000 distinct CDR3 sequences, around 20% observed once, and the top ten hold 7.5% to 9.5%. Comments on this clonotype: Its antigen is as yet unknown.

The chain carries TRBV20-1 and TRBJ1-1, with no clear D. The sequenced material came from PBMCs or a T cell subset sorted from them (not recorded which). This TCR was sampled from an adult woman who had mild COVID-19 (a few samples of this study predate the infection). Cell type and time point are not known. This CDR3 reads CSARAKYHMNTEAFF. The CDR3 bases are TGCAGTGCTAGAGCAAAGTATCATATGAACACTGAAGCTTTCTTT.